The 12 T cell receptor beta chains given below trace back to one sample, sequenced in a study of blood T cell repertoires in COVID-19. The repertoire was sequenced with immunoSEQ multiplex PCR; TCRdb's copy has only in-frame clones and lacks some. The data show 150,000 to 200,000 clones, over 75% seen once. Sequencing was done on a sample of PBMCs or T cells enriched from blood (not recorded which). These receptor sequences come from a woman between 50 and 59 years old who had recovered from COVID-19.

The chain has TRBV9 and TRBJ1-1; maybe TRBD1 (6 bases). CDR1 SGDLS and CDR2 YYNGEE come from the germline V gene. The CDR3 loop spans 18 amino acids. Between the trimmed V and J ends, which lost 0 bases and 2 bases, there was a span of 20 bases. The CDR3 DNA sequence: TGTGCCAGCAGCGTAGGATTGAGGACAGACCAGTTCAACACTGAAGCTTTCTTT. Residues: CASSVGLRTDQFNTEAFF.

The chain has TRBV5-1 and TRBJ2-1; 7 nucleotides line up with TRBD1. The germline gives CDR1 SGHRS, CDR2 YFSETQ. This CDR3 comprises 16 residues. J was trimmed by 4 bases and V by 4 bases; bases with no gene match: 11. CDR3 sequence reads: CASSLGQASSYNEQFF. DNA for the CDR3: TGCGCCAGCAGCCTAGGACAGGCCTCGTCATACAATGAGCAGTTCTTC.

V and J are TRBV4-3 and TRBJ1-1, with a weak D call TRBD1 (6 bases). Trimming removed 3 bases from V and 5 bases from J, with 19 bases in between. The CDR3 runs to 16 residues. Germline V gene lookup returns CDR1 LGHNA and CDR2 YSLEER. CDR3 sequence (DNA): TGCGCCAGCAGCCACTACCAAACAGGGCCGGGGACTGAAGCTTTCTTT. Amino acid sequence: CASSHYQTGPGTEAFF.

The rearrangement joins TRBV27 to TRBJ1-2, with a possible D match to TRBD1 (5 bases). Trimming left V 4 bases short and J 3 bases short, with 15 bases between. Germline V CDR1 and CDR2: MNHEY, SMNVEV (reference sequence). The length of the CDR3 is 15 residues. The CDR3 region has the DNA TGTGCCAGCAGTTCAACCACAGGTCTTCACTATGGCTACACCTTC. Protein sequence: CASSSTTGLHYGYTF.

This sequence joins TRBV5-6 and TRBJ1-5, with D possibly being TRBD1 (6 bases). This CDR3 region has 14 residues. Trimming stripped 1 base from V and 7 bases from J, with 12 bases between. Per the germline V gene, CDR1 is SGHDT and CDR2 is YYEEEE. CDR3 sequence: CASSLSGVGQPQHF. CDR3 bases: TGTGCCAGCAGCTTGTCAGGGGTAGGACAGCCCCAGCATTTT.

V and J are TRBV12-5 and TRBJ2-7, with TRBD1 identical over 8 bases. This CDR3 is 17 amino acids long. J gave up 4 bases and V 0 bases, and 11 bases lay outside the gene matches. Germline CDR1 reads LGHNT; CDR2 reads FRNRAP. In DNA, the CDR3 is TGTGCTAGTGGTTTGGTAATAGGGACAGGAGATTCGTACGAGCAGTACTTC. This codes for CASGLVIGTGDSYEQYF.

This clone was found once. The gene calls are TRBV19 and TRBJ2-1; 13 bases match TRBD2. The V segment lost 3 bases and the J segment 6 bases; nucleotides outside the gene matches: 11. Looked up from germline, CDR1 is LNHDA and CDR2 is SQIVND (reference sequence). CDR3 length: 18 residues. CDR3 loop: CASSIPLAGTSGANEQFF. The CDR3 bases are TGTGCCAGTAGTATCCCCCTAGCCGGGACTAGCGGGGCCAATGAGCAGTTCTTC.

The rearrangement uses TRBV7-2 and TRBJ1-1; D is undetermined. Trimming took 3 bases from V and 1 from J, leaving 9 bases between them. The CDR3 has 14 residues. Germline CDR1 reads SGHTA; CDR2 reads FQGNSA. The CDR3 region is CASSLVRENTEAFF. CDR3 nucleotide sequence: TGTGCCAGCAGCTTGGTGAGGGAGAACACTGAAGCTTTCTTT.

The chain combines TRBV24-1 with TRBJ2-2; 9 nucleotides agree with TRBD2. Germline V gene data show CDR1 as KGHDR and CDR2 as SFDVKD. Germline trimming cut 1 base from V and 7 bases from J; bases unmatched to any gene: 12. The CDR3 sequence is 18 residues long. CDR3 bases: TGTGCCACCAGTGATTTATCGAGCGGGGGGAGATACGGCGGGGAGCTGTTTTTT. Translated, it gives CATSDLSSGGRYGGELFF.

This chain uses TRBV13 with TRBJ2-1; D ambiguous. This CDR3 spans 14 amino acids. Trimming removed 6 bases from V and 4 bases from J, with 13 bases in between. Germline-derived CDR1 and CDR2 are PRHDT and FYEKMQ (reference sequence). DNA of the CDR3: TGTGCCAGCAGAGGTTTTACAGTTTACAATGAGCAGTTCTTC. Amino acid sequence: CASRGFTVYNEQFF.

This chain connects TRBV6-5 to TRBJ1-2; D remains ambiguous. CDR1 is MNHEY and CDR2 is SVGAGI in the germline V gene. This CDR3 is built from 13 residues. Trimming removed 0 bases from V and 7 bases from J, with 9 bases in between. The CDR3 DNA sequence: TGTGCCAGCAGTTACTCGAGGTTCGGTGGCTACACCTTC. The encoded protein is CASSYSRFGGYTF.

The chain carries TRBV4-1 and TRBJ1-5; 10 bases match TRBD1. Trimming at V came to 4 bases and at J to 5 bases, leaving 5 bases not matched to a gene. The germline V gene encodes CDR1 MGHRA and CDR2 YSYEKL. The CDR3 is 15 residues long. The CDR3 DNA reads as TGCGCCAGCAGCCCTCCCGGGACAGGGGATCAGCCCCAGCATTTT. Amino acids: CASSPPGTGDQPQHF.